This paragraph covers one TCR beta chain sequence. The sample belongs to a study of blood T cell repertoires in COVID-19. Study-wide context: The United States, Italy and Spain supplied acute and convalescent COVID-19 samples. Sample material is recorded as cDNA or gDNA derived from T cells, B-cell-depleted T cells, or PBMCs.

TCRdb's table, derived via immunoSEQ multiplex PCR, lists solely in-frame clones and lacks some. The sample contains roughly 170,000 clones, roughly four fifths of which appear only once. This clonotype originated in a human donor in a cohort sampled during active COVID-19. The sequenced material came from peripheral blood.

CDR3 amino acids: CASSEYSNQPQHF. Written as DNA, the CDR3 is TGTGCCAGCAGTGAATATAGCAATCAGCCCCAGCATTTT. The chain employs TRBV6-1 and TRBJ1-5; D remains unclear. Germline V gene lookup returns CDR1 MNHNS and CDR2 SASEGT. This CDR3 has 13 residues. V was pared by 2 bases and J by 0 bases, with 2 bases between.